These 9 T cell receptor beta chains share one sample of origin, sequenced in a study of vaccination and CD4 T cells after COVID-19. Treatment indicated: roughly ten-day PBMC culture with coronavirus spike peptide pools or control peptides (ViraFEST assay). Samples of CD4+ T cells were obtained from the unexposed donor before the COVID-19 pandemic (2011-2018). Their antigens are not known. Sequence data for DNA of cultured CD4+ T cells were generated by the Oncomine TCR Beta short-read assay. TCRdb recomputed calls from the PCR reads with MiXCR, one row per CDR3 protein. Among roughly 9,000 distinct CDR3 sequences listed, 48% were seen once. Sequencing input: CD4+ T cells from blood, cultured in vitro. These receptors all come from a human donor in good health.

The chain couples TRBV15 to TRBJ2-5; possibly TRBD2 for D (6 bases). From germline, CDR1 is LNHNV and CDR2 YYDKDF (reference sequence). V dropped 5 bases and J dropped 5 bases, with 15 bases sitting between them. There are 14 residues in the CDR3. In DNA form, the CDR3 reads TGTGCCACCAGCGCCCGCCTGGCGGGGGAGACCCAGTACTTC. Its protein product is CATSARLAGETQYF.

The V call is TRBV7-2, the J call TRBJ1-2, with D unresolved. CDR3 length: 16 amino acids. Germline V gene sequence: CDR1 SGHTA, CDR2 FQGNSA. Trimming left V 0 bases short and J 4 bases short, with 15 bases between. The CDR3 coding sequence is TGTGCCAGCAGCTTAGCGTTGGGCAGTGCGTCCTATGGCTACACCTTC. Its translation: CASSLALGSASYGYTF.

CDR3 protein: CASSLDGVRQGASGYTF. As DNA, the CDR3 is TGTGCCAGCAGCTTAGATGGGGTTAGACAGGGGGCAAGTGGCTACACCTTC. The V call is TRBV7-8, the J call TRBJ1-2; 10 bases are shared with TRBD1. Trimming at V came to 1 base and at J to 7 bases, leaving 12 bases not matched to a gene. This CDR3 comprises 17 residues. CDR1 is SGHVS and CDR2 is FQNEAQ in the germline V gene.

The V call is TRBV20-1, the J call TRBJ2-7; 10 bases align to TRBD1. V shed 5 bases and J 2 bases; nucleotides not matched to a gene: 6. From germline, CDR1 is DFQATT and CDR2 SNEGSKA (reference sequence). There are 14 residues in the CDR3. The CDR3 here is CSASDRGRPYEQYF. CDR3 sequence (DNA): TGCAGTGCTTCAGACAGGGGGCGACCCTACGAGCAGTACTTC.

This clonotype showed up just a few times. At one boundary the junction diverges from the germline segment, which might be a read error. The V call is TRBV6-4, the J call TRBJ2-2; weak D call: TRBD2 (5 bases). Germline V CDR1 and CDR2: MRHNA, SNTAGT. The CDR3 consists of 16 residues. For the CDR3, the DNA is TGTGCCACCAGTTTAAGGGAGCTCCGAGGCACCGGGGAGCTGTTTTTT. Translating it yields CATSLRELRGTGELFF.

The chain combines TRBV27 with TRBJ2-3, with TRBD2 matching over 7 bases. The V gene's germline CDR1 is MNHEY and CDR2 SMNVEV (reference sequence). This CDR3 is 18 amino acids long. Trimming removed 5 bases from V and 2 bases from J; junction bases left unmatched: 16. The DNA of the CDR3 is TGTGCCAGCAGTGCCATGAGGGTGCGGGACTACGCCACAGATACGCAGTATTTT. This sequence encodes CASSAMRVRDYATDTQYF.

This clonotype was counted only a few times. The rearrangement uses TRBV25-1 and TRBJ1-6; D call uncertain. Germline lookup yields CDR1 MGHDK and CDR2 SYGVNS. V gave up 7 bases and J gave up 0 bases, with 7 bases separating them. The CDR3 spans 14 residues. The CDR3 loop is CASNWGSYNSPLHF. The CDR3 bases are TGTGCCAGCAACTGGGGCTCCTATAATTCACCCCTCCACTTT.

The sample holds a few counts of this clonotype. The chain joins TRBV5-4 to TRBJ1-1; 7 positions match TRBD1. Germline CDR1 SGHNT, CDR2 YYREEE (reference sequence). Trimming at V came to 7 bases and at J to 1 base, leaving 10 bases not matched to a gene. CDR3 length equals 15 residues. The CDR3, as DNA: TGTGCCAGCCGAGGCAAGGGACAGCCGAACACTGAAGCTTTCTTT. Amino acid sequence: CASRGKGQPNTEAFF.

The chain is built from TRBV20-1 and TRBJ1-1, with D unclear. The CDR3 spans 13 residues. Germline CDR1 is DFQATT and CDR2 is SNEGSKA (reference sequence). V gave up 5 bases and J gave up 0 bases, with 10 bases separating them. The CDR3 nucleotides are TGCAGTGCTTCAAGGAAGATGAACACTGAAGCTTTCTTT. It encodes CSASRKMNTEAFF.